This T cell receptor (beta chain) comes out of a study of OX40 agonist ivuxolimab in advanced cancers. Study as a whole: The dose of intravenous ivuxolimab that patients received every 2 weeks ranged from 0.01 to 10 mg/kg.

Profiling relied on immunoSEQ multiplex PCR, and the TCRdb table lists in-frame clones only, not all of them. The sample lists about 68,000 clones, approximately 80% occurring once. Germline V CDR1 and CDR2: MNHNS, SASEGT. CDR3 length: 17 residues. Deletions cut 0 bases from V and 5 bases from J, with 17 bases between. General study findings and limits: CD4+ T cells averaged fewer expanded clones than CD8+ T cells. There was clonal expansion of CD4+ and CD8+ blood T cells by week 6 at 0.1 to 3.0 mg/kg. Partly responding patients at 0.1-3.0 mg/kg showed some of the smallest clonal expansion.

Note on this clone: Antigen specificity is unknown.

The sequences come from CD4+ or CD8+ T cells sorted from blood, collected in a trial of the OX40 agonist ivuxolimab. This chain links TRBV6-1 with TRBJ2-1; D possibly corresponds to TRBD2 (7 bases). The source is an adult with an advanced solid tumor such as melanoma, head and neck, liver or kidney cancer. In DNA form, the CDR3 reads TGTGCCAGCAGTGAAGCGCGGTTAGGGGGAGGGGACAATGAGCAGTTCTTC. This codes for CASSEARLGGGDNEQFF.